This TCR beta chain was documented in a study of blood T cells in healthy people across ages. Only a few counts were recorded for this clonotype. The target antigen is unknown. Sample-barcoded 5' priming and a J-beta primer mix drove a second PCR of 7 to 11 cycles. Each sample yielded at least 2.5 million CDR3-containing paired-end reads. One entry per CDR3 protein results from TCRdb running MiXCR on the 5' RACE reads. The repertoire has around 800,000 distinct CDR3 sequences, around a quarter of them found once; the top ten carry around 2.9%. Trimming took 4 bases from V and 5 from J, leaving 11 bases between them. Germline assignment: CDR1 LGHDT and CDR2 YNNKEL (reference sequence). The CDR3 runs 13 residues. Notes on the study in general: Naive and antigen-experienced cells could not be conclusively compared, given unsorted PBMCs.

The authors drew about 10 milliliters of peripheral blood from each donor. The same sample was also used in a study of T cells of mothers and their children. That report adds: About 6 children, together with their three healthy Caucasian mothers, made up the donors.

The chain carries TRBV3-1 and TRBJ1-1, with D unresolved. The sequenced material came from blood. This receptor was identified in a boy under 18 in good health. The CDR3 bases are TGTGCCAGCAGCCTATACTCGATGACTGAAGCTTTCTTT. It is translated as CASSLYSMTEAFF.